The rows below give T cell receptor beta chains drawn from one sample of a study of shared clonotypes between healthy human individuals. Profiling relied on immunoSEQ multiplex PCR, and the TCRdb table lists in-frame clones only, not all of them. Of roughly 2.6 million clones listed, around nine tenths were seen once; the top ten hold around 0.15%. The source material was naive CD4+ T cells sorted from blood. The source is a man between 18 and 29 years old in good health. Both conserved end residues are part of each CDR3. The D gene is left open where the match is weak. Only some rows state a clone size, as once, few, many or a class for expanded clones.

TRBD1	TRBV6-5	NA	TRBJ1-4	TGTGCCAGCAGCCTACAGGGACAGGGGGGAAAACTGTTTTTT	CASSLQGQGGKLFF
NA	TRBV4-2	NA	TRBJ2-5	TGTGCCAGCAGCCCTACGGGGAAAGAGACCCAGTACTTC	CASSPTGKETQYF
NA	TRBV9	NA	TRBJ2-1	TGTGCCAGCAGCGTAGTGGCGGGGAGCTACAATGAGCAGTTCTTC	CASSVVAGSYNEQFF
NA	TRBV7-2	NA	TRBJ1-5	TGTGCCAGCAGCTTGAAGGGTTCCAACAATCAGCCCCAGCATTTT	CASSLKGSNNQPQHF
NA	TRBV5-1	NA	TRBJ1-1	TGCGCCAGCAGCCGTACCCGCGGGGGGAGCACTGAAGCTTTCTTT	CASSRTRGGSTEAFF
TRBD1	TRBV28	NA	TRBJ2-3	TGTGCCAGCAGTCGCGTAGGGGGCCAGGGAGATACGCAGTATTTT	CASSRVGGQGDTQYF
NA	TRBV7-2	NA	TRBJ1-1	TGTGCCAGCAGCTTATCATCACAACGGGCGAACACTGAAGCTTTCTTT	CASSLSSQRANTEAFF
TRBD1	TRBV11-2	NA	TRBJ1-2	TGTGCCAGCAGCTTAGACCAGGGACAGGGCCATGGCTACACCTTC	CASSLDQGQGHGYTF
TRBD2	TRBV7-2	NA	TRBJ2-2	TGTGCCAGCAGCCGGACTAGCCCCGGGGAGCTGTTTTTT	CASSRTSPGELFF
NA	TRBV30	NA	TRBJ2-7	TGTGCCTGGTCGAAACAGGGAGGGTCGGGCTACGAGCAGTACTTC	CAWSKQGGSGYEQYF
TRBD1	TRBV4-1	NA	TRBJ2-7	TGCGCCAGCAGCCCATCCCCCGGGACAGGGGGGTTCGTGTACGAGCAGTACTTC	CASSPSPGTGGFVYEQYF
NA	TRBV18	NA	TRBJ2-7	TGTGCCAGCTCACTCTCGGGGCGCGGAACCTACGAGCAGTACTTC	CASSLSGRGTYEQYF
TRBD1	TRBV9	NA	TRBJ2-1	TGTGCCAGCAGCCCCACAGGGGCCTGGAATGAGCAGTTCTTC	CASSPTGAWNEQFF
NA	TRBV7-2	once	TRBJ1-5	TGTGCCAGCAGCTTAGGTGTAAGGCAGCCTTTTAATCAGCCCCAGCATTTT	CASSLGVRQPFNQPQHF
TRBD1	TRBV30	NA	TRBJ1-1	TGTGCCGCCCACAGGGGGCAAATTGCTTTCTTT	CAAHRGQIAFF
TRBD1	TRBV19	NA	TRBJ2-2	TGTGCCACCTCGGCCGGGACAGGAACCGGGGAGCTGTTTTTT	CATSAGTGTGELFF
NA	TRBV7-9	once	TRBJ2-2	TGTGCCAGCACCAACAGAGACACCGGGGAGCTGTTTTTT	CASTNRDTGELFF
NA	TRBV7-9	NA	TRBJ1-1	TGTGCCAGCAGTTTCGCTCCGTCTGCTGAAGCTTTCTTT	CASSFAPSAEAFF
TRBD2	TRBV5-1	NA	TRBJ2-5	TGCGCCAGCAGCCCCCGACTAGCGGGGGGTCCCGAGACCCAGTACTTC	CASSPRLAGGPETQYF
NA	TRBV12-5	once	TRBJ1-1	TGTGCTAGTGGTTTTTCGGACGTGGAAGCTTTCTTT	CASGFSDVEAFF
NA	TRBV6-6	NA	TRBJ2-6	TGTGCCAGCAGTTACTCCCAGGGAGCTGGGGCCAACGTCCTGACTTTC	CASSYSQGAGANVLTF
TRBD2	TRBV5-1	NA	TRBJ2-4	TGCGCCAGCAGCTTGGCGAATGGCGGGAGGAGGGCCAAAAACATTCAGTACTTC	CASSLANGGRRAKNIQYF
NA	TRBV30	once	TRBJ1-1	TGTGCCTGGAGAGATGGGGTGACTGAAGCTTTCTTT	CAWRDGVTEAFF
NA	TRBV21-1	NA	TRBJ1-5	TGTGCCAGCAGCAAATTAGGACAGGGGGCATTTCAGCCCCAGCATTTT	CASSKLGQGAFQPQHF
NA	TRBV30	NA	TRBJ1-2	TGTGCCTGGACCGCCGGGGGACTCTATGGCTACACCTTC	CAWTAGGLYGYTF
TRBD2	TRBV7-2	NA	TRBJ2-3	TGTGCCAGCAGCTTGAGAGCGGGAGGGCCCACAGATACGCAGTATTTT	CASSLRAGGPTDTQYF
NA	TRBV6-6	NA	TRBJ2-7	TGTGCCAGCAGTTTTATCACAGGTCCCGCGGGGTTC	CASSFITGPAGF
NA	TRBV30	NA	TRBJ2-5	TGTGCCTGGACCAAATTAGAGACCCAGTACTTC	CAWTKLETQYF
TRBD2	TRBV4-1	NA	TRBJ2-2	TGCGCCAGCAAACGTGGGCTAGCGGGGAACACCGGGGAGCTGTTTTTT	CASKRGLAGNTGELFF
NA	TRBV5-6	NA	TRBJ2-7	TGTGCCAGCAGCTCCGAACCAGGGATTTCCTACGAGCAGTACTTC	CASSSEPGISYEQYF
NA	TRBV5-4	NA	TRBJ2-5	TGTGCCAGCAGCTTGGGAGGGTACAACCAAGAGACCCAGTACTTC	CASSLGGYNQETQYF
TRBD2	TRBV5-1	NA	TRBJ2-3	TGCGCCAGCAGCGACGGGGGGAGCACAGATACGCAGTATTTT	CASSDGGSTDTQYF
TRBD2	TRBV30	NA	TRBJ2-7	TGTGCCTGGAGAGATTCTAGCGGGGGGTACGAGCAGTACTTC	CAWRDSSGGYEQYF
TRBD1	TRBV27	NA	TRBJ2-3	TGTGCCAGCAGTTACGGGACAGGGTGGAGCACAGATACGCAGTATTTT	CASSYGTGWSTDTQYF
TRBD1	TRBV5-1	once	TRBJ2-7	TGCGCCAGCAGCCCGACAGGGGCCCCCTACGAGCAGTACTTC	CASSPTGAPYEQYF
TRBD1	TRBV6-6	NA	TRBJ1-4	TGTGCCAGCAGTTGGGGACAGGGTAATGAAAAACTGTTTTTT	CASSWGQGNEKLFF
NA	TRBV29-1	once	TRBJ1-1	TGCAGCGGGGGGGGCACTGAAGCTTTCTTT	CSGGGTEAFF
TRBD1	TRBV11-2	NA	TRBJ2-7	TGTGCCAGCAGCTTATCCGGGACAGCCTACGAGCAGTACTTC	CASSLSGTAYEQYF
NA	TRBV27	NA	TRBJ1-6	TGTGCCAGCAGTTTAACCCACGGAACCCCGAGCTCCTATAATTCACCCCTCCACTTT	CASSLTHGTPSSYNSPLHF
TRBD1	TRBV7-2	NA	TRBJ2-1	TGTGCCAGCAGTCAGGACAGGCTTGGGGTCAATGAGCAGTTCTTC	CASSQDRLGVNEQFF
NA	TRBV5-1	NA	TRBJ2-3	TGCGCCAGCAGCCACGGGGGCACGGGGACAGATACGCAGTATTTT	CASSHGGTGTDTQYF
TRBD1	TRBV19	NA	TRBJ2-3	TGTGCCAGCCAGGGGACAGACGTCGATACGCAGTATTTT	CASQGTDVDTQYF
TRBD1	TRBV6-5	NA	TRBJ2-2	TGTGCCAGCAGTTACAGGGGGCGAGGCGGGGAGCTGTTTTTT	CASSYRGRGGELFF
TRBD1	TRBV2	NA	TRBJ1-6	TGTGCCACAGGGACAGGGGCAGTAGACAATTCACCCCTCCACTTT	CATGTGAVDNSPLHF
TRBD1	TRBV6-1	once	TRBJ2-7	TGTGCCAGCTACGACCGTCCAGGGGGCGTATACGAGCAGTACTTC	CASYDRPGGVYEQYF
TRBD2	TRBV7-2	NA	TRBJ2-5	TGTGCCAGCAGCTCTATAGCGGGAGCAGAGACCCAGTACTTC	CASSSIAGAETQYF
NA	TRBV6-5	NA	TRBJ2-2	TGTGCCAGCAGTTACCGTTATCTGGGCACCGGGGAGCTGTTTTTT	CASSYRYLGTGELFF
NA	TRBV5-1	NA	TRBJ2-3	TGCGCCAGCAGCTTTGCGGACCCCAGCACAGATACGCAGTATTTT	CASSFADPSTDTQYF
NA	TRBV18	NA	TRBJ2-2	TGTGCCAGCTCACAGGGATCTAACACCGGGGAGCTGTTTTTT	CASSQGSNTGELFF
NA	TRBV5-4	once	TRBJ1-1	TGTGCCAGCAGCTTGGCGAGTATAAGCACTGAAGCTTTCTTT	CASSLASISTEAFF
TRBD1	TRBV6-6	NA	TRBJ1-5	TGTGCCAGCAGGGTGGACAGGGGTCAGCCCCAGCATTTT	CASRVDRGQPQHF
TRBD1	TRBV2	NA	TRBJ1-4	TGTGCCAGCAGTGACGGACAGGGTATAGGAAAACTGTTTTTT	CASSDGQGIGKLFF
NA	TRBV18	NA	TRBJ2-2	TGTGCCAGCTCACCACCTAGTATCACCGGGGAGCTGTTTTTT	CASSPPSITGELFF
NA	TRBV6-1	NA	TRBJ1-6	TGTGCCAGCAGTGAAGGGAGACTCGGTTCACCCCTCCACTTT	CASSEGRLGSPLHF
TRBD1	TRBV6-5	NA	TRBJ1-3	TGTGCCAGCAGGCGACAGGGGCTTGGAAACACCATATATTTT	CASRRQGLGNTIYF